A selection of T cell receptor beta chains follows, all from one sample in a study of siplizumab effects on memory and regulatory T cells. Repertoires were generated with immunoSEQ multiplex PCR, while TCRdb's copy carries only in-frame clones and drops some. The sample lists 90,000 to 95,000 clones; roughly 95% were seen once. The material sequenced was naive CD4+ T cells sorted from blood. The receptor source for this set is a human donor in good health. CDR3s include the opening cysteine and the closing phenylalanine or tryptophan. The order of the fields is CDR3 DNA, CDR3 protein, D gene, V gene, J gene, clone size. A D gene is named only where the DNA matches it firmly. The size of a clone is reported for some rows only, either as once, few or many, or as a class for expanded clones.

CDR3nt: TGTGCCAGCAGCTTAACCCCCGGGCCATCCTACGAGCAGTACTTC; CDR3aa: CASSLTPGPSYEQYF; d_gene: -; v_gene: TRBV7-9; j_gene: TRBJ2-7; abundance: -
CDR3nt: TGTGCCAGTAGTATCCGGGACAGAAGCACAGATACGCAGTATTTT; CDR3aa: CASSIRDRSTDTQYF; d_gene: TRBD1; v_gene: TRBV19; j_gene: TRBJ2-3; abundance: -
CDR3nt: TGTGCCAGCAGCTTAGTAGACATTACCTCCTACGAGCAGTACTTC; CDR3aa: CASSLVDITSYEQYF; d_gene: -; v_gene: TRBV7-9; j_gene: TRBJ2-7; abundance: once
CDR3nt: TGTGCCAGCAGTCGGGGGGACACTGAAGCTTTCTTT; CDR3aa: CASSRGDTEAFF; d_gene: -; v_gene: TRBV6-5; j_gene: TRBJ1-1; abundance: once
CDR3nt: TGTGCCAGCAGCTTAAAAGGGACAGCCTTAATCCTCAAGGATGAAGCTTTCTTT; CDR3aa: CASSLKGTALILKDEAFF; d_gene: TRBD1; v_gene: TRBV5-4; j_gene: TRBJ1-1; abundance: -
CDR3nt: TGTGCCACCAGCAGAGATTTACCGGGACAAGAGACCCAGTACTTC; CDR3aa: CATSRDLPGQETQYF; d_gene: -; v_gene: TRBV15; j_gene: TRBJ2-5; abundance: -
CDR3nt: TGTGCCAGCAGCTTAAATGTTCAGGTTTATACCGGGGAGCTGTTTTTT; CDR3aa: CASSLNVQVYTGELFF; d_gene: -; v_gene: TRBV7-9; j_gene: TRBJ2-2; abundance: -
CDR3nt: TGTGCCAGCAGCCCGGGAAAACTCACAGATACGCAGTATTTT; CDR3aa: CASSPGKLTDTQYF; d_gene: -; v_gene: TRBV7-2; j_gene: TRBJ2-3; abundance: -
CDR3nt: TGTGCCAGCTCACCTTCGGAGGGTCTCTATGGCTACACCTTC; CDR3aa: CASSPSEGLYGYTF; d_gene: -; v_gene: TRBV18; j_gene: TRBJ1-2; abundance: -
CDR3nt: TGTGCCAGCAGTCCAGACATGGGGAACACTGAAGCTTTCTTT; CDR3aa: CASSPDMGNTEAFF; d_gene: -; v_gene: TRBV6-5; j_gene: TRBJ1-1; abundance: -
CDR3nt: TGTGCCAGTAGTATCCCGGGACAGGGCACAGATACGCAGTATTTT; CDR3aa: CASSIPGQGTDTQYF; d_gene: TRBD1; v_gene: TRBV19; j_gene: TRBJ2-3; abundance: -